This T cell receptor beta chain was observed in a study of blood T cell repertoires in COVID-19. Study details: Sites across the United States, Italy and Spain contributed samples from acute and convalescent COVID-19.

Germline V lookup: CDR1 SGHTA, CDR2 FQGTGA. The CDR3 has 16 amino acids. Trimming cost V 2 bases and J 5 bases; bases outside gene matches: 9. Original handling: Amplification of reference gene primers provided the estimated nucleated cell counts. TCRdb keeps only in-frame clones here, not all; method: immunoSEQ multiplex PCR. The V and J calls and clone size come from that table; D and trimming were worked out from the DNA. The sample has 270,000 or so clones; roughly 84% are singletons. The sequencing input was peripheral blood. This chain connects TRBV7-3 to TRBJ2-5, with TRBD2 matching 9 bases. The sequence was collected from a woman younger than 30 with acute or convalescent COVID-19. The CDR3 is CASSLGAGGPWETQYF. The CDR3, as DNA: TGTGCCAGCAGCTTAGGCGCGGGAGGGCCGTGGGAGACCCAGTACTTC.